The clone carrying this TCR beta chain turned up a few times. The data belong to a study of blood T cells in healthy people across ages. CDR1 SQVTM and CDR2 ANQGSEA come from the germline V gene. J was trimmed by 6 bases and V by 6 bases; bases with no gene match: 5. The length of the CDR3 is 12 residues. It was with a sample-barcoded 5' primer and a J-beta primer mix that a second PCR of roughly 7 to 12 cycles was run. Via MiXCR, TCRdb re-called the 5' RACE reads, giving one row per CDR3 protein. The data hold roughly 800,000 distinct CDR3 sequences, with about 25% observed a single time. Separately, the same data were catalogued under a study of T cells of mothers and their children. From that second work: The study recruited three healthy Caucasian mothers and their six children as donors. Clones that were microchimeric and persistent were not detected among T cells.

The clonotype originates from a boy between 5 and 17 years old in good health. Material: blood. The chain recombines TRBV29-1 with TRBJ2-4, with 7 bases aligning to TRBD1. The CDR3 DNA reads as TGCAGCGTGGGGGACAGCTTAAACATTCAGTACTTC. This codes for CSVGDSLNIQYF.